In its sample, the clone carrying this TCR beta chain was seen many times. A universal primer site and UMIs were added as TCR cDNA was made by 5'RACE template switching. TCRdb reprocessed the 5' RACE reads via MiXCR and lists one record per CDR3 protein. This table has tens of thousands of distinct CDR3 sequences, more than 5.5% appearing once. This CDR3 is built from 15 residues. Trimming removed 2 bases from V and 4 bases from J, with 14 bases in between. The germline V gene has CDR1 SEHNR and CDR2 FQNEAQ (reference sequence). The data belong to a study of T cells after yellow fever vaccination. Material: CD8+ T cells sorted from PBMCs, obtained 5 days after the first yellow fever vaccination. This chain links TRBV7-9 with TRBJ2-5; no clear D gene. The receptor's source is a man younger than 30 who received the YFV17D yellow fever vaccine. The DNA for the CDR3 is TGTGCCAGCAGCTTACGCGGTAGCATCGGAGAGACCCAGTACTTC. Protein sequence: CASSLRGSIGETQYF.